This is a list of T cell receptor beta chains from one sample in a study of OX40 agonist ivuxolimab in advanced cancers. Clones were sequenced by immunoSEQ multiplex PCR, and TCRdb holds only the in-frame ones, with some missing. Counted here are more than 60,000 clones, about 88% occurring once; the ten biggest clones make up around 0.97%. Sequences were derived from CD4+ or CD8+ T cells sorted from blood, sampled in a trial of the OX40 agonist ivuxolimab. These receptors all come from an adult with an advanced solid tumor such as melanoma, head and neck, liver or kidney cancer. CDR3s include the opening cysteine and the closing phenylalanine or tryptophan. D genes are given only for firm matches. Some rows have no size entry. The others give once, few or many, or a class for an expanded clone.

V	J	size	D	DNA	CDR3
TRBV11-3	TRBJ2-1	NA	NA	TGTGCCAGCAGCTCGCTAGGGGGGGGACACAATGAGCAGTTCTTC	CASSSLGGGHNEQFF
TRBV15	TRBJ2-7	NA	TRBD1	TGTGCCACCAACAGAGATCTAGCACAGGGGGACGAGCAGTACTTC	CATNRDLAQGDEQYF
TRBV5-4	TRBJ1-2	once	NA	TGTGCCAGCAGCTTGGGGTGGCAGTTCGGCTACACCTTC	CASSLGWQFGYTF
TRBV30	TRBJ1-1	few	TRBD1	TGTGCCTGGAGTGGACAGGGGTTAAGAGCTTTCTTT	CAWSGQGLRAFF
TRBV6-5	TRBJ1-2	NA	TRBD1	TGTGCCAGCAGTTACGCCGGTGACAGGGGAGTTGGCTACACCTTC	CASSYAGDRGVGYTF
TRBV25-1	TRBJ2-1	NA	NA	TGTGCCAGCAGTGAATATTCAACCAGGGAGCAGTTCTTC	CASSEYSTREQFF
TRBV6-6	TRBJ1-5	NA	NA	TGTGCCGGGAATCAGCCCCAGCATTTT	CAGNQPQHF
TRBV7-7	TRBJ2-7	NA	TRBD1	TGTGCCAGCAGCCCAGGGACAGGGACCTCTAGGGAGCAGTACTTC	CASSPGTGTSREQYF
TRBV29-1	TRBJ1-2	once	NA	TGCAGCGCCCGCCCGGACGGGGAGGTATTTGGCTACACCTTC	CSARPDGEVFGYTF
TRBV14	TRBJ2-7	NA	NA	TGTGCCAGCAGCCAATTTCCCCGGGGTGGGGCCTACGAGCAGTACTTC	CASSQFPRGGAYEQYF
TRBV6-6	TRBJ2-3	NA	NA	TGTGCCAGCAGTCCACTTGCAGATACGCAGTATTTT	CASSPLADTQYF
TRBV7-3	TRBJ1-1	NA	NA	TGTGCCAGCAGCTTAAAGCAGGGGAGGGCTGAAGCTTTCTTT	CASSLKQGRAEAFF
TRBV12-5	TRBJ2-1	NA	NA	TGTGCTAGTGGTTTGGTACAGTATATCTCCTCCTACAATGAGCAGTTCTTC	CASGLVQYISSYNEQFF
TRBV9	TRBJ1-2	NA	TRBD1	TGTGCCAGCAGCATAGGGACAGGGAGCTATGGCTACACCTTC	CASSIGTGSYGYTF
TRBV21-1	TRBJ2-7	NA	NA	TGTGCCAGCAGCAAGAAAAGGCCCCTCCCCCTTTACGAGCAGTACTTC	CASSKKRPLPLYEQYF
TRBV4-1	TRBJ1-2	NA	TRBD1	TGCGCCAGCAGCGGCTCGGGACAGGTTAACTATGGCTACACCTTC	CASSGSGQVNYGYTF
TRBV2	TRBJ1-5	few	TRBD1	TGTGCCAGCAGTGAAAGGGGGCTCGGTAGCAATCAGCCCCAGCATTTT	CASSERGLGSNQPQHF
TRBV12-5	TRBJ2-7	NA	NA	TGTGCTAGTGGTTTGAGAGTAGGAGGGGATCGCGCCTACGAGCAGTACTTC	CASGLRVGGDRAYEQYF
TRBV5-1	TRBJ1-2	NA	NA	TGCGCCAGCAGACTAATTTGGACAGTCGCTAACTATGGCTACACCTTC	CASRLIWTVANYGYTF
TRBV6-1	TRBJ2-3	NA	TRBD1	TGTGCCAGCAGTGAAGCGATTGGACAGGGGGGATTCACAGATACGCAGTATTTT	CASSEAIGQGGFTDTQYF
TRBV6-4	TRBJ1-2	NA	TRBD1	TGTGCCAGCAGTGAATGGACAGGGAGCGGTGGCTACACCTTC	CASSEWTGSGGYTF
TRBV12-5	TRBJ2-7	NA	NA	TGTGCTAGTGGTTTGGTAATCAGGACAGTCCGAGGCTTCCGGCAGTACTTC	CASGLVIRTVRGFRQYF
TRBV7-2	TRBJ2-1	NA	TRBD2	TGTGCCAGCAGCTTATGGGCGGGAGGGGGCAATGAGCAGTTCTTC	CASSLWAGGGNEQFF
TRBV6-5	TRBJ2-7	NA	NA	TGTGCCAGCAAGCTAGGTGGGGGGTCCTCCTACGAGCAGTACTTC	CASKLGGGSSYEQYF
TRBV19	TRBJ2-1	NA	TRBD1	TGTGCCAGTACCCCTGGGGGACAGGGGGCCCGCGCGGGTTTCAATGAGCAGTTCTTC	CASTPGGQGARAGFNEQFF